Following are 19 T cell receptor beta chains from one sample sequenced in a study of blood T cell repertoires in COVID-19. Only in-frame clones appear in the TCRdb table, and some are missing; sequencing was by immunoSEQ multiplex PCR. Of fewer than 250,000 clones in the sample, roughly four fifths were seen once. The sequenced sample consisted of peripheral blood. The receptors shown here come from a woman in her seventies with acute or convalescent COVID-19.

The chain couples TRBV10-3 to TRBJ2-6, with a weak D call TRBD1 (5 bases). Trimming cost V 7 bases and J 4 bases, with 11 bases left between them. Germline V lookup: CDR1 ENHRY, CDR2 SYGVKD. The CDR3 is 14 residues long. This chain's CDR3 is CAITSGRGANVLTF. CDR3 sequence (DNA): TGTGCCATCACCTCAGGGCGCGGGGCCAACGTCCTGACTTTC.

The chain combines TRBV11-1 with TRBJ1-1, with TRBD1 as a possible D gene (6 bases). Germline lookup yields CDR1 SGHAT and CDR2 FQDESV (reference sequence). This CDR3 region has 15 residues. The V gene lost 1 base and the J gene lost 0 bases, with 9 bases spanning the gap. As DNA, the CDR3 is TGTGCCAGCAGCTTAGAAGGGGGACTGAACACTGAAGCTTTCTTT. Protein product: CASSLEGGLNTEAFF. Supplemented by reference TRBV11-1 and TRBJ1-1, the full variable domain reads EAEVAQSPRYKITEKSQAVAFWCDPISGHATLYWYRQILGQGPELLVQFQDESVVDDSQLPKDRFSAERLKGVDSTLKIQPAELGDSAMYLCASSLEGGLNTEAFFGQGTRLTVV.

This clone came up once. This rearrangement joins TRBV2 to TRBJ1-5; D ambiguous. This CDR3 has 12 amino acids. Germline V CDR1 and CDR2: SNHLY, FYNNEI. The V gene lost 4 bases and the J gene lost 5 bases, with 6 bases spanning the gap. The CDR3 reads CASSGEDQPQHF. CDR3 nucleotides: TGTGCCAGCAGTGGGGAGGATCAGCCCCAGCATTTT.

The CDR3 protein is CASSPQGTTNEKLFF. Here the CDR3 DNA reads TGTGCCAGCAGCCCACAGGGTACAACTAATGAAAAACTGTTTTTT. This sequence joins TRBV21-1 and TRBJ1-4; the DNA was not used to check the table's D call, TRBD1. TRBV21-1 is noted as a pseudogene. The CDR3 has 15 amino acids.

This clone was seen only once. The rearrangement links TRBV6-5 to TRBJ2-3; 7 bases fit TRBD2. The V and J ends lost 6 bases and 3 bases, in that order; junction bases with no gene match: 9. The CDR3 sequence is 15 residues long. CDR1 and CDR2 (germline): MNHEY, SVGAGI. As DNA, the CDR3 is TGTGCCAGCAGAGGAGGACTAGTTGGAACAGATACGCAGTATTTT. It is translated as CASRGGLVGTDTQYF.

The chain joins TRBV19 to TRBJ1-5, with 7 bases matching TRBD1. V trimming: 7 bases; J trimming: 11 bases; junction bases outside the gene matches: 8. The CDR3 consists of 12 residues. Germline CDR1 is LNHDA and CDR2 is SQIVND (reference sequence). The CDR3 here is CASTKGGRAQHF. The CDR3 region has the DNA TGTGCCAGTACCAAAGGGGGCAGGGCCCAGCATTTT.

V gene TRBV5-1 combines with J gene TRBJ1-6; weak D call: TRBD1 (5 bases). V was clipped by 0 bases and J by 5 bases, with 15 bases between them. CDR1 is SGHRS, CDR2 YFSETQ, per germline. The CDR3 is made up of 17 amino acids. The CDR3 DNA reads as TGCGCCAGCAGCTTGGCCTCAGGGAGGCTGGATAATTCACCCCTCCACTTT. As protein: CASSLASGRLDNSPLHF.

Points on this clone: The junction shows a germline mismatch at one end, possibly a read error. The chain is built from TRBV29-1 and TRBJ2-1; D may be TRBD1 (6 bases). The germline CDR1 and CDR2 sequences are SQVTM and ANQGSEA. The CDR3 is made up of 11 amino acids. The CDR3 here is CSAEQGPEQFF. The CDR3 nucleotides read TGCAGCGCTGAACAGGGTCCTGAGCAGTTCTTC.

The chain employs TRBV2 and TRBJ1-2; the match to TRBD1 covers 8 bases. After removal of 4 bases from V and 5 bases from J, the junction contained 6 bases not matched to a gene. Per germline, CDR1 SNHLY and CDR2 FYNNEI. The CDR3 sequence is 14 residues long. The chain's CDR3 is CASSGGQALYGYTF. Here the CDR3 DNA reads TGTGCCAGCAGTGGGGGACAGGCCCTATATGGCTACACCTTC.

The chain combines TRBV3-1 (or the pseudogene TRBV3-2) with TRBJ1-4, with D hard to call. The CDR3 is 15 residues long. The V end lost 0 bases, the J end lost 9 bases, and 14 bases lay between the germline ends. Germline values: CDR1 LGHDT, CDR2 YNNKEL (reference sequence). DNA for the CDR3: TGTGCCAGCAGCCAAGATATTCAGCGGGCGCAAAAACTGTTTTTT. It yields the protein CASSQDIQRAQKLFF.

This clone was observed once. The chain links TRBV4-1 to TRBJ2-7, with D possibly matching TRBD1 (6 bases). The V gene's germline CDR1 is MGHRA and CDR2 YSYEKL. V gave up 2 bases and J gave up 3 bases, with 17 bases separating them. This CDR3 is 16 amino acids long. In nucleotides, the CDR3 is TGCGCCAGCAGCCAAACCGCCGGGACATCTAACTACGAGCAGTACTTC. It translates to CASSQTAGTSNYEQYF.

This rearrangement joins TRBV13 to TRBJ1-6, with a possible D match to TRBD1 (5 bases). Germline lookup yields CDR1 PRHDT and CDR2 FYEKMQ (reference sequence). This CDR3 comprises 15 residues. Trimming took 1 base from V and 4 from J, leaving 8 bases between them. CDR3 loop: CASSLEGSYNSPLHF. The DNA of the CDR3 is TGTGCCAGCAGCTTAGAGGGGTCGTATAATTCACCCCTCCACTTT.

CDR3: CASSLEDTQYF. DNA for the CDR3: TGCGCCAGCAGTTTAGAAGATACGCAGTATTTT. The chain combines TRBV10-1 with TRBJ2-3; the D is unclear. CDR1 is WNHNN, CDR2 SYGVQD, per germline (reference sequence). This CDR3 contains 11 residues. The V end lost 5 bases, the J end lost 5 bases, and 5 bases lay between the germline ends.

V and J are TRBV7-2 and TRBJ1-1; 7 nucleotides align to TRBD1. Trimming cost V 5 bases and J 3 bases; bases outside gene matches: 15. This CDR3 has 17 residues. Per the germline V gene, CDR1 is SGHTA and CDR2 is FQGNSA. The DNA of the CDR3 is TGTGCCAGCAGCCGGCCGACAGGGCGGAGAATGGACACTGAAGCTTTCTTT. Protein sequence: CASSRPTGRRMDTEAFF.

The chain employs TRBV21-1 and TRBJ1-1. TRBV21-1 is shown as a pseudogene. This CDR3 has 16 amino acids. The CDR3 protein is CASSQAGRSLNTEAFF. Written as DNA, the CDR3 is TGTGCCAGCAGCCAAGCGGGGAGGAGCCTGAACACTGAAGCTTTCTTT.

This clone was counted a few times. The rearrangement links TRBV6-4 to TRBJ2-1, with a tentative D call TRBD2 (5 bases). Between the trimmed V and J ends, which lost 0 bases and 8 bases, there was a span of 5 bases. Germline V gene lookup returns CDR1 MRHNA and CDR2 SNTAGT. The CDR3 covers 12 residues. The chain's CDR3 is CASSDSRDEQFF. For the CDR3, the DNA is TGTGCCAGCAGTGACTCGAGGGATGAGCAGTTCTTC.

The sample holds one count of this clone. The chain uses TRBV7-8 and TRBJ1-2; 7 nucleotides line up with TRBD1. Looked up from germline, CDR1 is SGHVS and CDR2 is FQNEAQ. The CDR3 totals 12 residues. V shed 5 bases, J shed 4 bases, and the junction held 1 base outside the gene matches. The CDR3: CASSPGGYGYTF. CDR3 nucleotides: TGTGCCAGCAGCCCAGGGGGCTATGGCTACACCTTC.

This clone has just a few counts. The chain employs TRBV7-9 and TRBJ1-5, with D tentatively TRBD1 (6 bases). The germline V gene encodes CDR1 SEHNR and CDR2 FQNEAQ (reference sequence). The V end lost 5 bases, the J end lost 7 bases, and 15 bases lay between the germline ends. The CDR3 consists of 14 residues. The chain's CDR3 is CASSHGQSGQPQHF. CDR3 nucleotides: TGTGCCAGCAGCCACGGACAGTCGGGACAGCCCCAGCATTTT.

Only a few counts were recorded for this clone. The J gene is TRBJ1-1, the V gene TRBV6-5; 8 bases are shared with TRBD1. The CDR3 has 14 amino acids. The germline gives CDR1 MNHEY, CDR2 SVGAGI. V trimming: 7 bases; J trimming: 3 bases; junction bases outside the gene matches: 7. The CDR3 is CASTTGGLDTEAFF. CDR3 in DNA: TGTGCCAGCACAACAGGGGGGTTGGACACTGAAGCTTTCTTT.